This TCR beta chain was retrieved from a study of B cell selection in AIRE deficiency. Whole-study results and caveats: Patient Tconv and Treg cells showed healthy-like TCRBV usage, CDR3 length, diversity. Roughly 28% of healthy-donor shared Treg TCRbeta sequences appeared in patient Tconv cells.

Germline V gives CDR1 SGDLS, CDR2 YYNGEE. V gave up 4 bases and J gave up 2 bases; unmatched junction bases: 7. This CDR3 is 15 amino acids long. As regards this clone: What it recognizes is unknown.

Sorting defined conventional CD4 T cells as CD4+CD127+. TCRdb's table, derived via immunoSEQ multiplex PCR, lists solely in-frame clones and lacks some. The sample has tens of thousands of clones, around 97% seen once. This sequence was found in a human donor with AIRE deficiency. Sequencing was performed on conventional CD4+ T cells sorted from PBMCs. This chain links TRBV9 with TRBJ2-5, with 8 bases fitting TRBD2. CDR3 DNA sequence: TGTGCCAGCAGCCCCGCCCGCGGGAGGCAAGAGACCCAGTACTTC. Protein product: CASSPARGRQETQYF.